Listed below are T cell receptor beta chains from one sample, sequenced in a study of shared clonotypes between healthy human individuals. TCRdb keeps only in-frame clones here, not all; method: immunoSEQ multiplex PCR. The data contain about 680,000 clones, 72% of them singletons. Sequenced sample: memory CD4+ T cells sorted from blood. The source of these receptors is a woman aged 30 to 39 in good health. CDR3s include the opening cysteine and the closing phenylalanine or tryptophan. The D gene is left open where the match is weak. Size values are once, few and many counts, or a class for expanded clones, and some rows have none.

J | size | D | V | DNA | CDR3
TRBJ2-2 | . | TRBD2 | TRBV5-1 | TGCGCCAGCAGCAAGAAAGAGACTAGCGGGATAAACGGGGAGCTGTTTTTT | CASSKKETSGINGELFF
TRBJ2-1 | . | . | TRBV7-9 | TGTGCCAGCAGCTATAAAGCGGGCCTTTCCTACAATGAGCAGTTCTTC | CASSYKAGLSYNEQFF
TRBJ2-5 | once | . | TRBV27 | TGTGCCAGCAGTTTAAGGGGCCAAGAGACCCAGTACTTC | CASSLRGQETQYF
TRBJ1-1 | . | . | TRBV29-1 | TGCAGCGGGCATGGGAACACTGAAGCTTTCTTT | CSGHGNTEAFF
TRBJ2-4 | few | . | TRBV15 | TGTGCCGCAAGGGGGGCCGACAACCTAGCCAAAAACATTCAGTACTTC | CAARGADNLAKNIQYF
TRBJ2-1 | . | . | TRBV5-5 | TGTGCCAGCGGTTTCTACTCGATCAATGAGCAGTTCTTC | CASGFYSINEQFF
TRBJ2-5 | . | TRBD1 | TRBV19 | TGTGCCAGTAGTGGGCCGGGACAGGGCTATGAGACCCAGTACTTC | CASSGPGQGYETQYF
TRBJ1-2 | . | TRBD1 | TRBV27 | TGTGCCAGCAGTTCCCTCGCGGACAGGGATGGCTACACCTTC | CASSSLADRDGYTF
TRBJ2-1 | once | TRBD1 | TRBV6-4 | TGTGCCAGCAGTCCCGGGACAGGGATGTACAATGAGCAGTTCTTC | CASSPGTGMYNEQFF
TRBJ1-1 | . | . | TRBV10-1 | TGCGCCAGCAGAAAGGATTTGAACACTGAAGCTTTCTTT | CASRKDLNTEAFF
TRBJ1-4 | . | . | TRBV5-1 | TGCGCCAGCAGCTATGGACACCCAACTAATGAAAAACTGTTTTTT | CASSYGHPTNEKLFF
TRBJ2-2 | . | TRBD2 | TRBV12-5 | TGTGCTAGTGGCCTTAACGCGGGAGGTTACACCGGGGAGCTGTTTTTT | CASGLNAGGYTGELFF
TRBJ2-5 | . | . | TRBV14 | TGTGCCAGCAGCCAACGGACAGCGATAGTCCAAGAGACCCAGTACTTC | CASSQRTAIVQETQYF
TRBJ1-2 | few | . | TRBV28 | TGTGCCAGCAGTTTTCACAATAACTATGGCTACACCTTC | CASSFHNNYGYTF
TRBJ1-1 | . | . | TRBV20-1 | TGCAGTGCTAGAGGCACTGAAGCTTTCTTT | CSARGTEAFF
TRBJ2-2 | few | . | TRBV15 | TGTGCCACCAGCAGAGATACGACAGCATTCTACACCGGGGAGCTGTTTTTT | CATSRDTTAFYTGELFF
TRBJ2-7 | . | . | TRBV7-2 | TGTGCCAGCAGCCGGGACGGTTACGAGCAGTACTTC | CASSRDGYEQYF
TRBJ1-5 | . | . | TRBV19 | TGTGCCAGTAGTCCAGGGCATAGGCAGCCCCAGCATTTT | CASSPGHRQPQHF
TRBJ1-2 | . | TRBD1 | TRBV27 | TGTGCCAGCAGTTTATCCGACAGGGCCGATGGCTACACCTTC | CASSLSDRADGYTF
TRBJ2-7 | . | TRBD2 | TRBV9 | TGTGCCAGCAGCACCCAAGCGGGAGGATTGGAGGAGGAGCAGTACTTC | CASSTQAGGLEEEQYF
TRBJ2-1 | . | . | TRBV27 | TGTGCCAGCAGTTTTAATCTTGAGCAGTTCTTC | CASSFNLEQFF
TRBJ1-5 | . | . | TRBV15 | TGTGCCACCAGCAGAGGCCCAAGTCAGCCCCAGCATTTT | CATSRGPSQPQHF
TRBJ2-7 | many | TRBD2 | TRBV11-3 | TGTGCCAGCAGCTTAGGGACTAGCGCCTACGAGCAGTACTTC | CASSLGTSAYEQYF
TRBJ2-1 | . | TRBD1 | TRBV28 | TGTGCCAGCAGTCAGACAGGGTTCGGAGTCAATGAGCAGTTCTTC | CASSQTGFGVNEQFF
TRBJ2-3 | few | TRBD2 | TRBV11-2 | TGTGCCAGCAGCTCGCAGCGGGAGGGAGCAGATACGCAGTATTTT | CASSSQREGADTQYF
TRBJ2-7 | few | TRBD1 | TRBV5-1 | TGCGCCAGCAGCCGACTGGACAGGCTCGACGAGCAGTACTTC | CASSRLDRLDEQYF
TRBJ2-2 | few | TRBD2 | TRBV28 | TGTGCCACCAGGGAGGGGAGAGGGACCGGGGAGCTGTTTTTT | CATREGRGTGELFF
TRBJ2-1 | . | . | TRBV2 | TGTGCCAGCGGGTACCCCTCTATGGGGATAAGGCAGTTCTTC | CASGYPSMGIRQFF
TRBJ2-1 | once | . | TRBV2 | TGTGCCAGCAGTGAATGGATGGGGAGCTCCTACAATGAGCAGTTCTTC | CASSEWMGSSYNEQFF
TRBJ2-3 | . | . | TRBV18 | TGTGCCAGCTCACCGACCGTTGGGGTCATGACAGATACGCAGTATTTT | CASSPTVGVMTDTQYF
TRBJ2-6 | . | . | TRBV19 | TGTGCCAGTAGGGACGGGCGCTCTGGGGCCAACGTCCTGACTTTC | CASRDGRSGANVLTF
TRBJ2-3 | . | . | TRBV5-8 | TGTGCCAGCAGCTTAAGACTAGAATCGAGCACAGATACGCAGTATTTT | CASSLRLESSTDTQYF
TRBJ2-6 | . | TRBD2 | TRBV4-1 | TGCGCCAGCAGCCAGAAGGGACTAGCGACTACTGGGGCCAACGTCCTGACTTTC | CASSQKGLATTGANVLTF
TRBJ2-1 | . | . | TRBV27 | TGTGCCAGCAGTTTAGTCATCGGAGGCAGCTCCTACAATGAGCAGTTCTTC | CASSLVIGGSSYNEQFF
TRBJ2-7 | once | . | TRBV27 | TGTGCCAGCAGTCCAGGACAGTCCTGGCAGCAGTACTTC | CASSPGQSWQQYF
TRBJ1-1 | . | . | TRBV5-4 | TGTGCCAGCAGCTTGTTTAGGGGATACAGGGAGGTTGACACTGAAGCTTTCTTT | CASSLFRGYREVDTEAFF
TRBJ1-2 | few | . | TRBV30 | TGTGCCTGTAACCGGGCCAGAGGGTATGGCTACACCTTC | CACNRARGYGYTF
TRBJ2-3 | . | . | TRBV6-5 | TGTGCCAGCAGTTTGGGTTATGGAGATACGCAGTATTTT | CASSLGYGDTQYF
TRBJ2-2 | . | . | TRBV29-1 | TGCAGCGTTGACAGTCTGGACACCGGGGAGCTGTTTTTT | CSVDSLDTGELFF
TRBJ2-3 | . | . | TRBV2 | TGTGCCAGCATGCCGCGCGGGCGGGGAGATACGCAGTATTTT | CASMPRGRGDTQYF
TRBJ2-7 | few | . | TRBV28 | TGTGTAGTTAGTTTTCGCGAGCAGTACTTC | CVVSFREQYF
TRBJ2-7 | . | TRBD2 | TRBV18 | TGTGCCAGCTCACCGATGCGGGAGGTCACCTACGAGCAGTACTTC | CASSPMREVTYEQYF
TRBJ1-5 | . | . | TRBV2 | TGTGCCAGCAGATACAGCGCAGACAATCAGCCCCAGCATTTT | CASRYSADNQPQHF
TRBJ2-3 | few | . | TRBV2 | TGTGCCAGCATCATGGCAAGGACAGATACGCAGTATTTT | CASIMARTDTQYF
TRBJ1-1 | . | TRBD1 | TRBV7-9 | TGTGCCAGCAGCTTGGGGACAGGAGCTTTCTTT | CASSLGTGAFF
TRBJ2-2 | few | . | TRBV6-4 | TGTGCCAGCAGTACTTTGAGCGGAAGAGGGGCCACCGGGGAGCTGTTTTTT | CASSTLSGRGATGELFF
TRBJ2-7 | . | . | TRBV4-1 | TGCGCCAGCAGCCAAGAATATAGCCACGAGCAGTACTTC | CASSQEYSHEQYF
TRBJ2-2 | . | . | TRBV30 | TGTGCCTGGAGTGTACGGGGAACCGGGGAGCTGTTTTTT | CAWSVRGTGELFF
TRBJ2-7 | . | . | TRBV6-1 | TGTGCCAGCAGTGGACAGTCACTAGGGCTTATGTACGAGCAGTACTTC | CASSGQSLGLMYEQYF
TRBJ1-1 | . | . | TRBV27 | TGTGCCAGCAGTCTTACCCCCCCCACAGGGATCATGAACACTGAAGCTTTCTTT | CASSLTPPTGIMNTEAFF
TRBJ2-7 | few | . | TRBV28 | TGTGCCAGTAATGGAAGGCTGGGACGATCGGAAGGGGAGCAGTACTTC | CASNGRLGRSEGEQYF
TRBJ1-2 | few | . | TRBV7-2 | TGTGCCAGCAGGCGCCAGCGGGATTCCTATGGCTACACCTTC | CASRRQRDSYGYTF
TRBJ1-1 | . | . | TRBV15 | TGTGCCACCAGCAGAGGGGTAGGGTTGGCCACTGAAGCTTTCTTT | CATSRGVGLATEAFF
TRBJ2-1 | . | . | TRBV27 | TGTGCCAGCAGTTTAGGTCGGTGGAGTGGTGAGCAGTTCTTC | CASSLGRWSGEQFF